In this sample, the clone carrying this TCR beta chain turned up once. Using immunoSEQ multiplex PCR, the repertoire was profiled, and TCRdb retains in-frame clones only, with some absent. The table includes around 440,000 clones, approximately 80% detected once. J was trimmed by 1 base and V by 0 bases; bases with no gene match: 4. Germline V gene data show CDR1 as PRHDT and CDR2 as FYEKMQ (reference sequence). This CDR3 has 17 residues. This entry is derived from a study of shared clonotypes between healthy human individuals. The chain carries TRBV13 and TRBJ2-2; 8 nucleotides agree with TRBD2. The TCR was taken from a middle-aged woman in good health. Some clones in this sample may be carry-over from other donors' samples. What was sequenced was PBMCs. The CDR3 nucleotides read TGTGCCAGCAGCTTAGGCCGACTAGCGAGGAACACCGGGGAGCTGTTTTTT. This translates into CASSLGRLARNTGELFF. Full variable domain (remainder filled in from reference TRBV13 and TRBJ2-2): AAGVIQSPRHLIKEKRETATLKCYPIPRHDTVYWYQQGPGQDPQFLISFYEKMQSDKGSIPDRFSAQQFSDYHSELNMSSLELGDSALYFCASSLGRLARNTGELFFGEGSRLTVL.